This T cell receptor (beta chain) was documented in a study of blood T cell repertoires in COVID-19. Overall study context: Italy, Spain and the United States were the sources of the convalescent and acute COVID-19 samples. In each case, the material was cDNA or gDNA derived from T cells, B-cell-depleted T cells, or PBMCs.

Per the original data handling: Estimated nucleated cell counts came from reference gene primer amplification. Profiled with immunoSEQ multiplex PCR; TCRdb holds only in-frame clones, not every one. That table supplies the V and J calls and clone size; D and trimming were determined from the DNA. In the table there are roughly 200,000 clones, about 85% of which are singletons. Trimming removed 2 bases at V and 0 bases at J, with 14 bases between. This CDR3 has 18 amino acids. Germline CDR1 is SGHTA and CDR2 is FQGNSA. The chain couples TRBV7-2 to TRBJ1-6, with D hard to call. The sequenced sample consisted of peripheral blood. The TCR sequence derives from a woman in her late teens or twenties who had recovered from COVID-19. The DNA of the CDR3 is TGTGCCAGCAGCTTAATAGGCGGAAGGAGCTCCTATAATTCACCCCTCCACTTT. It codes for CASSLIGGRSSYNSPLHF.